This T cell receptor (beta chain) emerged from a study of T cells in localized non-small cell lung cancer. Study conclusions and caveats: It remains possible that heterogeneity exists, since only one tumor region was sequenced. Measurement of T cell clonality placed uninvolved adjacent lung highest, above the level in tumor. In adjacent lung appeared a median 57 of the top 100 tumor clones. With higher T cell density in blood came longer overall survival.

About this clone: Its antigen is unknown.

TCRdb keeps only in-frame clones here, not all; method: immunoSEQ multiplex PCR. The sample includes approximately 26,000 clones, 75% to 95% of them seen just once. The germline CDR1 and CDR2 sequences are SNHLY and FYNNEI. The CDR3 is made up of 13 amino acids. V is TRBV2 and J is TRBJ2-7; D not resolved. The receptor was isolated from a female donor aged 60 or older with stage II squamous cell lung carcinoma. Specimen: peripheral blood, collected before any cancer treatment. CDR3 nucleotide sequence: TGTGGTTCAAAACGAGCCCTCCTGGGGGAGCAGTACTTC. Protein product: CGSKRALLGEQYF.